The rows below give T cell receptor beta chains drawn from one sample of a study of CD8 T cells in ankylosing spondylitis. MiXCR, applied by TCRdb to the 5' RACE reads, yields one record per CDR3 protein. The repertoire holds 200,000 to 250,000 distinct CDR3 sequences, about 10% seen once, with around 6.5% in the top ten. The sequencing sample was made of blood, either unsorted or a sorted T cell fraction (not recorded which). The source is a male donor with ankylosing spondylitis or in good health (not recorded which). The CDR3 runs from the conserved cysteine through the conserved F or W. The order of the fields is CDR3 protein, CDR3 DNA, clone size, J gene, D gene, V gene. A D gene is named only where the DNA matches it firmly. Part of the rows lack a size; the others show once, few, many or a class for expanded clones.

CDR3 protein: CAISSSVNTEAFF; CDR3 DNA: TGTGCCATCAGTTCCTCTGTTAACACTGAAGCTTTCTTT; clone size: many; J gene: TRBJ1-1; D gene: .; V gene: TRBV10-3
CDR3 protein: CSARVIGVREGTEAFF; CDR3 DNA: TGCAGTGCTAGAGTTATCGGTGTTAGGGAAGGCACTGAAGCTTTCTTT; clone size: many; J gene: TRBJ1-1; D gene: .; V gene: TRBV20-1
CDR3 protein: CSVADRENYGYTF; CDR3 DNA: TGCAGCGTCGCGGACAGGGAGAACTATGGCTACACCTTC; clone size: many; J gene: TRBJ1-2; D gene: TRBD1; V gene: TRBV29-1
CDR3 protein: CAWSETGGYGYTF; CDR3 DNA: TGTGCCTGGAGTGAGACAGGAGGTTATGGCTACACCTTC; clone size: .; J gene: TRBJ1-2; D gene: .; V gene: TRBV30
CDR3 protein: CASSYTNRRRIEF; CDR3 DNA: TGTGCCAGCAGTTACACAAACAGGCGTCGCATCGAGTTC; clone size: .; J gene: TRBJ2-7; D gene: .; V gene: TRBV6-5
CDR3 protein: CASSLPGGGEQYF; CDR3 DNA: TGTGCCAGCAGCTTGCCCGGGGGCGGCGAGCAGTACTTC; clone size: few; J gene: TRBJ2-7; D gene: .; V gene: TRBV5-6
CDR3 protein: CSVDYSDMTNYGYTF; CDR3 DNA: TGCAGCGTTGATTACTCGGACATGACTAACTATGGCTACACCTTC; clone size: .; J gene: TRBJ1-2; D gene: .; V gene: TRBV29-1
CDR3 protein: CSAVQSGRPVTQYF; CDR3 DNA: TGCAGTGCTGTTCAAAGCGGGAGGCCGGTTACGCAGTATTTT; clone size: once; J gene: TRBJ2-3; D gene: TRBD2; V gene: TRBV20-1
CDR3 protein: CASSEKRSLLSGPLYEQYF; CDR3 DNA: TGTGCCAGCAGCGAGAAACGGTCCCTCCTTAGCGGGCCACTCTACGAGCAGTACTTC; clone size: few; J gene: TRBJ2-7; D gene: TRBD2; V gene: TRBV27
CDR3 protein: CAINNDRGTTYGYTF; CDR3 DNA: TGTGCCATCAACAACGACAGGGGGACTACCTATGGCTACACCTTC; clone size: many; J gene: TRBJ1-2; D gene: TRBD1; V gene: TRBV10-3
CDR3 protein: CASSFMGDTEAFF; CDR3 DNA: TGTGCCAGCAGTTTTATGGGGGACACTGAAGCTTTCTTT; clone size: many; J gene: TRBJ1-1; D gene: .; V gene: TRBV12-3/TRBV12-4
CDR3 protein: CASTGWGSSYNEQFF; CDR3 DNA: TGTGCCAGCACCGGCTGGGGTAGCTCCTACAATGAGCAGTTCTTC; clone size: many; J gene: TRBJ2-1; D gene: .; V gene: TRBV5-5
CDR3 protein: CASGLGRTNEKLFF; CDR3 DNA: TGTGCTAGTGGTTTAGGGCGGACTAATGAAAAACTGTTTTTT; clone size: many; J gene: TRBJ1-4; D gene: .; V gene: TRBV12-5
CDR3 protein: CASIDQVGGADTQYF; CDR3 DNA: TGTGCCAGCATCGACCAAGTAGGGGGCGCAGATACGCAGTATTTT; clone size: few; J gene: TRBJ2-3; D gene: TRBD1; V gene: TRBV6-1
CDR3 protein: CASKGALGTQYF; CDR3 DNA: TGTGCCAGCAAGGGAGCGCTAGGGACCCAGTACTTC; clone size: few; J gene: TRBJ2-5; D gene: .; V gene: TRBV2
CDR3 protein: CASTHGPGELFF; CDR3 DNA: TGCGCCAGCACCCATGGGCCCGGGGAGCTGTTTTTT; clone size: .; J gene: TRBJ2-2; D gene: .; V gene: TRBV5-1
CDR3 protein: CASSRFSGLAREETQYF; CDR3 DNA: TGTGCCAGCAGCCGATTCTCCGGACTAGCGAGGGAAGAGACCCAGTACTTC; clone size: few; J gene: TRBJ2-5; D gene: TRBD2; V gene: TRBV3-1
CDR3 protein: CASSQPGLNHYEQYF; CDR3 DNA: TGTGCCAGCAGCCAACCTGGACTGAACCACTACGAGCAGTACTTC; clone size: many; J gene: TRBJ2-7; D gene: .; V gene: TRBV3-1
CDR3 protein: CASSRYGGQETQYF; CDR3 DNA: TGTGCCAGCAGTCGATACGGGGGTCAAGAGACCCAGTACTTC; clone size: many; J gene: TRBJ2-5; D gene: .; V gene: TRBV27
CDR3 protein: CASSFGSLRGYTF; CDR3 DNA: TGCGCCAGCAGCTTTGGGTCTTTACGTGGCTACACCTTC; clone size: many; J gene: TRBJ1-2; D gene: .; V gene: TRBV5-1
CDR3 protein: CASSQVEDSNQPQHF; CDR3 DNA: TGCGCCAGCAGCCAAGTCGAGGACAGTAATCAGCCCCAGCATTTT; clone size: many; J gene: TRBJ1-5; D gene: .; V gene: TRBV4-1
CDR3 protein: CASSVGQGGYEQYF; CDR3 DNA: TGTGCCAGCAGCGTTGGACAAGGGGGCTACGAGCAGTACTTC; clone size: .; J gene: TRBJ2-7; D gene: .; V gene: TRBV9
CDR3 protein: CASSEAGVSYEQYF; CDR3 DNA: TGTGCCAGCAGCGAAGCGGGCGTCAGCTACGAGCAGTACTTC; clone size: few; J gene: TRBJ2-7; D gene: .; V gene: TRBV7-2
CDR3 protein: CASRELAGPGELFF; CDR3 DNA: TGTGCCAGCCGGGAACTAGCGGGACCCGGGGAGCTGTTTTTT; clone size: many; J gene: TRBJ2-2; D gene: TRBD2; V gene: TRBV6-1
CDR3 protein: CASSLRGIYTDTQYF; CDR3 DNA: TGCGCCAGCAGCTTGAGGGGAATCTACACAGATACGCAGTATTTT; clone size: many; J gene: TRBJ2-3; D gene: .; V gene: TRBV5-1
CDR3 protein: CSARDPASGRVHEQYF; CDR3 DNA: TGCAGTGCTAGAGATCCGGCATCTGGGAGGGTCCACGAGCAGTACTTC; clone size: .; J gene: TRBJ2-7; D gene: TRBD2; V gene: TRBV20-1
CDR3 protein: CSARGIDRAETEAFF; CDR3 DNA: TGCAGTGCTAGAGGTATAGACAGGGCTGAGACTGAAGCTTTCTTT; clone size: many; J gene: TRBJ1-1; D gene: TRBD1; V gene: TRBV20-1
CDR3 protein: CASSYRTGLAGATDTQYF; CDR3 DNA: TGTGCCAGCAGTTACCGAACGGGACTAGCGGGAGCCACAGATACGCAGTATTTT; clone size: .; J gene: TRBJ2-3; D gene: TRBD2; V gene: TRBV12-3/TRBV12-4
CDR3 protein: CASSFNPGQANTGELFF; CDR3 DNA: TGTGCCAGCAGTTTTAACCCCGGACAAGCGAACACCGGGGAGCTGTTTTTT; clone size: many; J gene: TRBJ2-2; D gene: .; V gene: TRBV12-3/TRBV12-4
CDR3 protein: CASRTGSYEQYF; CDR3 DNA: TGCGCCAGCAGGACAGGCTCCTACGAGCAGTACTTC; clone size: many; J gene: TRBJ2-7; D gene: .; V gene: TRBV5-1
CDR3 protein: CAISESQISNQPQHF; CDR3 DNA: TGTGCCATCAGTGAATCACAGATTAGCAATCAGCCCCAGCATTTT; clone size: many; J gene: TRBJ1-5; D gene: .; V gene: TRBV10-3
CDR3 protein: CSAPSPAHTEAFF; CDR3 DNA: TGCAGTGCGCCTTCCCCGGCCCACACTGAAGCTTTCTTT; clone size: few; J gene: TRBJ1-1; D gene: .; V gene: TRBV20-1
CDR3 protein: CASSFRGLGFGETQYF; CDR3 DNA: TGTGCCAGCAGTTTTAGAGGACTGGGTTTTGGGGAGACCCAGTACTTC; clone size: many; J gene: TRBJ2-5; D gene: .; V gene: TRBV12-3/TRBV12-4
CDR3 protein: CSARDISGPTDTQYF; CDR3 DNA: TGCAGTGCCAGAGATATTAGCGGACCCACAGATACGCAGTATTTT; clone size: many; J gene: TRBJ2-3; D gene: .; V gene: TRBV20-1
CDR3 protein: CASSFSGGVSQPQHF; CDR3 DNA: TGTGCCAGCAGTTTTTCAGGGGGCGTAAGTCAGCCCCAGCATTTT; clone size: few; J gene: TRBJ1-5; D gene: TRBD1; V gene: TRBV12-3/TRBV12-4
CDR3 protein: CATSDIQGVFTGELFF; CDR3 DNA: TGTGCCACCAGTGATATACAGGGTGTTTTCACCGGGGAGCTGTTTTTT; clone size: many; J gene: TRBJ2-2; D gene: .; V gene: TRBV24-1
CDR3 protein: CASRLGRLAGVYEQYF; CDR3 DNA: TGTGCAAGTCGCTTAGGTCGTCTAGCGGGCGTCTACGAGCAGTACTTC; clone size: .; J gene: TRBJ2-7; D gene: .; V gene: TRBV12-2
CDR3 protein: CAITAGTGISYEQYF; CDR3 DNA: TGTGCCATCACCGCGGGGACAGGGATTTCCTACGAGCAGTACTTC; clone size: .; J gene: TRBJ2-7; D gene: TRBD1; V gene: TRBV10-3
CDR3 protein: CASYSSTYEQYF; CDR3 DNA: TGTGCCAGCTATAGTTCCACCTACGAGCAGTACTTC; clone size: .; J gene: TRBJ2-7; D gene: .; V gene: TRBV7-9
CDR3 protein: CSARDQGRAITGELFF; CDR3 DNA: TGCAGTGCTAGAGATCAGGGGCGGGCGATCACCGGGGAGCTGTTTTTT; clone size: many; J gene: TRBJ2-2; D gene: .; V gene: TRBV20-1